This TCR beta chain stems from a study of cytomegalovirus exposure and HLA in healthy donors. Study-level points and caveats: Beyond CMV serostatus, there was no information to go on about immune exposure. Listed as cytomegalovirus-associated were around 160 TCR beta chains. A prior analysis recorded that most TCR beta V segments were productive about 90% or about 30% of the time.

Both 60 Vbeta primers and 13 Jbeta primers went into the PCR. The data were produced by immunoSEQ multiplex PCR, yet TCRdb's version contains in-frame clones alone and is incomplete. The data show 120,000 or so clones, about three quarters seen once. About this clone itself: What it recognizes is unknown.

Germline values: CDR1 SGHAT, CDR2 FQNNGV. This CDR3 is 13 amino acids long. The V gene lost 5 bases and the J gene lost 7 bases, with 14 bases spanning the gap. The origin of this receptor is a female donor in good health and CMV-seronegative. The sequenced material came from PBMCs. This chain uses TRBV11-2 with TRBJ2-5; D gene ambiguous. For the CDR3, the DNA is TGTGCCAGCAGCGATCTGTATCGAGGGACCCAGTACTTC. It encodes CASSDLYRGTQYF. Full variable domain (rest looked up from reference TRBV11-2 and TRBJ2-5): EAGVAQSPRYKIIEKRQSVAFWCNPISGHATLYWYQQILGQGPKLLIQFQNNGVVDDSQLPKDRFSAERLKGVDSTLKIQPAKLEDSAVYLCASSDLYRGTQYFGPGTRLLVL.